This TCR beta chain derives from a study of T cell responses to AZD1222 COVID-19 vaccine. Broader study findings: Among AZD1222 vaccinees, only five or six were seropositive at baseline. The study found vaccine-associated CD4 TCRs spanning spike, dominant at 160-218 and 743-854.

Doses given second, at about 4 or about 12 weeks, were pooled. Concerning this clone: Its antigen is not known.

Profiled with immunoSEQ multiplex PCR; TCRdb holds only in-frame clones, not every one. The sample has more than 80,000 clones, 80% to 95% seen once. Trimming left V 0 bases short and J 3 bases short, with 10 bases between. The CDR3 runs to 16 residues. The germline CDR1 and CDR2 sequences are SGHRS and YFSETQ. This chain joins TRBV5-1 and TRBJ2-6; D not certain. The material was peripheral blood, obtained 28 days after the second AZD1222 dose. The TCR sequence derives from an adult who received the AZD1222 COVID-19 vaccine. The CDR3 loop reads CASSLDSIGGANVLTF. In nucleotides, the CDR3 is TGCGCCAGCAGCTTGGATTCGATAGGTGGGGCCAACGTCCTGACTTTC.